The 8 T cell receptor beta chains below come from one sample, sequenced in a study of shared clonotypes between healthy human individuals. The repertoire was sequenced with immunoSEQ multiplex PCR; TCRdb's copy has only in-frame clones and lacks some. Seen here are about 680,000 clones, 92% observed once, and the top ten hold roughly 22%. Terminally differentiated effector memory CD45RA+ cells were excluded by CCR7 positive selection of CD45RO-negative cells. The specimen sequenced was naive CD8+ T cells sorted from blood. All receptors derive from a man aged 30 to 45 in good health.

This sequence joins TRBV4-3 and TRBJ2-1, with 11 bases matching TRBD2. The V and J ends lost 0 bases and 9 bases, in that order; junction bases with no gene match: 7. Germline-derived CDR1 and CDR2 are LGHNA and YSLEER. This CDR3 is 16 amino acids long. CDR3 sequence: CASSQERTSGLGEQFF. The CDR3 nucleotides are TGCGCCAGCAGCCAAGAACGGACTAGCGGGCTCGGTGAGCAGTTCTTC.

The chain is built from TRBV6-8 and TRBJ2-5; D uncertain. Trimming removed 7 bases at V and 4 bases at J, with 7 bases between. This CDR3 comprises 11 residues. CDR1 is MNHGY and CDR2 is SAAAGT in the germline V gene. The CDR3 spells CASTLRETQYF. In DNA form, the CDR3 reads TGTGCCAGCACCTTGAGAGAGACCCAGTACTTC.

As for this clone: Other DNA sequences within the sample encode an identical CDR3. The CDR3 here is CASSLTGELFF. Written as DNA, the CDR3 is TGTGCCAGCAGTCTAACCGGGGAGCTGTTTTTT. The chain couples TRBV27 to TRBJ2-2; D gene uncertain. The CDR3 totals 11 residues. Germline V lookup: CDR1 MNHEY, CDR2 SMNVEV (reference sequence). The V end lost 5 bases, the J end lost 5 bases, and 3 bases lay between the germline ends.

This clone was found once. This chain uses TRBV25-1 with TRBJ2-2; the D gene is possibly TRBD2 (6 bases). This CDR3 is built from 14 residues. CDR1 is MGHDK and CDR2 is SYGVNS in the germline V gene. V dropped 3 bases and J dropped 6 bases, with 11 bases sitting between them. CDR3 in amino acids: CASSDLGEAGELFF. DNA for the CDR3: TGTGCCAGCAGTGACCTGGGGGAGGCCGGGGAGCTGTTTTTT. The full variable domain, completed using reference TRBV25-1 and TRBJ2-2, is EADIYQTPRYLVIGTGKKITLECSQTMGHDKMYWYQQDPGMELHLIHYSYGVNSTEKGDLSSESTVSRIRTEHFPLTLESARPSHTSQYLCASSDLGEAGELFFGEGSRLTVL.

In its sample, this clone was seen a few times. The chain links TRBV4-3 to TRBJ2-6; TRBD2 matches 12 bases. The junction had 1 base not matched to a gene; V was cut back by 0 bases and J by 4 bases. The CDR3 runs 17 residues. Germline CDR1 is LGHNA and CDR2 is YSLEER. The CDR3 nucleotides are TGCGCCAGCAGCCAAGAGACTAGCGGGAGCGGGGCCAACGTCCTGACTTTC. Its translation is CASSQETSGSGANVLTF.

In the case of this clone: Other nucleotide sequences in the sample specify the same CDR3. This chain joins TRBV9 and TRBJ2-7; TRBD1 matches 8 bases. Germline CDR1 SGDLS, CDR2 YYNGEE. V was clipped by 4 bases and J by 4 bases; unmatched bases: 7. The CDR3 is 14 amino acids. CDR3 sequence: CASSPRQGAYEQYF. CDR3 in DNA: TGTGCCAGCAGCCCCCGGCAGGGGGCATACGAGCAGTACTTC.

The chain uses TRBV7-9 and TRBJ1-5; a weak D match, TRBD1 (5 bases). V was cut by 1 base and J by 4 bases, with 11 bases left in between. Germline V lookup: CDR1 SEHNR, CDR2 FQNEAQ (reference sequence). The CDR3 length is 15 residues. Here the CDR3 reads CASSLDGGLNQPQHF. The CDR3 DNA follows: TGTGCCAGCAGCTTAGATGGGGGTCTAAATCAGCCCCAGCATTTT.

Concerning this clone itself: The identical CDR3 is also encoded by other nucleotide sequences in the sample. This rearrangement joins TRBV27 to TRBJ2-7; perhaps TRBD1 as D (6 bases). With 2 bases removed from V and 3 bases from J, the gap between germline ends came to 8 bases. The germline CDR1 and CDR2 sequences are MNHEY and SMNVEV (reference sequence). The CDR3 runs 13 residues. Here the CDR3 reads CASSLTGYYEQYF. The CDR3 DNA reads as TGTGCCAGCAGTTTAACAGGGTACTACGAGCAGTACTTC.